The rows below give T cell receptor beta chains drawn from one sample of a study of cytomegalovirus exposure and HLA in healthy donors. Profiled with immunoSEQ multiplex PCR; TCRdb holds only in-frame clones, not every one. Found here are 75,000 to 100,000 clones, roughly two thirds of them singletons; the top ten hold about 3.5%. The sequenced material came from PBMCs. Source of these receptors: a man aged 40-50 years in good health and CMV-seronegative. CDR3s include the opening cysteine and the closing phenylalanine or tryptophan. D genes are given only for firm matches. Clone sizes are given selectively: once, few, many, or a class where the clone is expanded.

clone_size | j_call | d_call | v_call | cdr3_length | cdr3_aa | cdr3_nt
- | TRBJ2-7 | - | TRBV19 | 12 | CASSAGSYEQYF | TGTGCCAGTAGTGCCGGTTCCTACGAGCAGTACTTC
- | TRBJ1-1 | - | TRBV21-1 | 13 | CASSIHRVTEAFF | TGTGCCAGCAGCATTCACAGGGTGACTGAAGCTTTCTTT
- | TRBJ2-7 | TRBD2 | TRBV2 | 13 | CASSVGTSAEQYF | TGTGCCAGCAGTGTGGGGACTAGCGCCGAGCAGTACTTC
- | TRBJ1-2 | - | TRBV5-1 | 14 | CASSWGEANYGYTF | TGCGCCAGCAGCTGGGGGGAAGCTAACTATGGCTACACCTTC
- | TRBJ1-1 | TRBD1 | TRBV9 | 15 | CASSVGDRGGTEAFF | TGTGCCAGCAGCGTAGGGGACAGGGGAGGAACTGAAGCTTTCTTT
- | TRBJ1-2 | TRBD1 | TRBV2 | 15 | CASSEPTGALSGYTF | TGTGCCAGCAGTGAACCGACAGGGGCCCTGAGTGGCTACACCTTC
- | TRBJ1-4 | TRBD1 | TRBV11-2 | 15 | CASSLGPGQGEKLFF | TGTGCCAGCAGCTTAGGCCCGGGACAGGGGGAAAAACTGTTTTTT
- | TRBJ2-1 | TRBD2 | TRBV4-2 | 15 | CASSQESGGANEQFF | TGTGCCAGCAGCCAAGAAAGCGGGGGGGCCAATGAGCAGTTCTTC
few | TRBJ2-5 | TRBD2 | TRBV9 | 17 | CASSAPGGGRRWETQYF | TGTGCCAGCAGTGCTCCGGGCGGGGGGAGGAGGTGGGAGACCCAGTACTTC
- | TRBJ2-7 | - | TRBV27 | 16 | CASSFSVGQISYEQYF | TGTGCCAGCAGTTTTTCTGTGGGGCAGATCTCTTACGAGCAGTACTTC
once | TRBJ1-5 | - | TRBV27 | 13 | CASSLGRAQPQHF | TGTGCCAGCAGTTTAGGCAGGGCTCAGCCCCAGCATTTT
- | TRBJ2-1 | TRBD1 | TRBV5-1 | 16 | CASRVAGTGGLHEQFF | TGCGCCAGCAGGGTCGCCGGGACAGGGGGATTACATGAGCAGTTCTTC
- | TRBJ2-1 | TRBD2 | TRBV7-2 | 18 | CASSSGTSGGAYYNEQFF | TGTGCCAGCAGCTCCGGGACTAGCGGGGGGGCCTACTACAATGAGCAGTTCTTC
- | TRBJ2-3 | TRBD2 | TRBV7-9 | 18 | CASSLDPFWGGSTDTQYF | TGTGCCAGCAGCTTGGATCCTTTTTGGGGGGGTAGCACAGATACGCAGTATTTT
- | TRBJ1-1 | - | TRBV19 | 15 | CASSIAPGSPTEAFF | TGTGCCAGTAGTATAGCCCCAGGTTCGCCCACTGAAGCTTTCTTT
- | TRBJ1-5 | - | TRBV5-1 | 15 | CASSLYYQGGQPQHF | TGCGCCAGCAGCTTGTATTATCAAGGAGGCCAGCCCCAGCATTTT
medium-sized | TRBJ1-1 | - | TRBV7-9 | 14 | CASSSQGRLTEAFF | TGTGCCAGCAGCTCGCAGGGGCGGCTCACTGAAGCTTTCTTT
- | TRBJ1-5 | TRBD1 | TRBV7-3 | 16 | CASSLAAGTGVQPQHF | TGTGCCAGCAGCCTTGCCGCCGGGACAGGGGTTCAGCCCCAGCATTTT
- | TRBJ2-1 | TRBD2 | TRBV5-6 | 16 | CASSLAASGYYNEQFF | TGTGCCAGCAGCTTGGCCGCTAGCGGGTACTACAATGAGCAGTTCTTC
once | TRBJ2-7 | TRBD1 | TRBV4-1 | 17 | CASSQPGQGGLSYEQYF | TGCGCCAGCAGCCAACCAGGACAGGGAGGACTCTCCTACGAGCAGTACTTC
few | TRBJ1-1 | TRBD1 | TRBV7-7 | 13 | CASSQDRGTEAFF | TGTGCCAGCAGCCAGGACAGGGGCACTGAAGCTTTCTTT
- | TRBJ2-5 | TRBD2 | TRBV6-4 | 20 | CASRGTGAKAGGQWGETQYF | TGTGCCAGCAGAGGAACAGGGGCAAAAGCGGGGGGGCAATGGGGAGAGACCCAGTACTTC
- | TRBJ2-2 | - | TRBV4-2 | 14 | CASSQNLRTGELFF | TGTGCCAGCAGCCAGAATCTACGCACCGGGGAGCTGTTTTTT
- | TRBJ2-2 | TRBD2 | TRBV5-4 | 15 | CASSFAGRGTGELFF | TGTGCCAGCAGCTTCGCTGGGCGGGGGACCGGGGAGCTGTTTTTT
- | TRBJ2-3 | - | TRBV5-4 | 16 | CASSLANAGAGDTQYF | TGTGCCAGCAGCTTGGCCAACGCGGGGGCGGGAGATACGCAGTATTTT
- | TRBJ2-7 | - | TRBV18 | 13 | CASSPGNSYEQYF | TGTGCCAGCTCACCCGGGAACTCCTACGAGCAGTACTTC
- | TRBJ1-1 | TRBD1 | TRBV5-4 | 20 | CASSLAIGWGTGGARTEAFF | TGTGCCAGCAGCTTGGCAATTGGGTGGGGGACAGGGGGCGCGAGGACTGAAGCTTTCTTT
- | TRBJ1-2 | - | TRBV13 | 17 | CASSGGTWAEFNYGYTF | TGTGCCAGCAGCGGCGGGACCTGGGCTGAATTTAACTATGGCTACACCTTC
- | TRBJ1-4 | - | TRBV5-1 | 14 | CASSSPSLDEKLFF | TGCGCCAGCAGCTCCCCGAGCTTAGATGAAAAACTGTTTTTT
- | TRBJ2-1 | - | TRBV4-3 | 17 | CASSPRQRPSSYNEQFF | TGCGCCAGCAGCCCCCGACAACGGCCCAGCTCCTACAATGAGCAGTTCTTC
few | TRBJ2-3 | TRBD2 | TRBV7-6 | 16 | CASSQRAGEGTDTQYF | TGTGCCAGCAGCCAAAGGGCGGGGGAGGGTACAGATACGCAGTATTTT
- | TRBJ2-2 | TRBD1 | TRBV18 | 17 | CASSPQRQGIWTGELFF | TGTGCCAGCTCACCACAGAGACAGGGGATATGGACCGGGGAGCTGTTTTTT
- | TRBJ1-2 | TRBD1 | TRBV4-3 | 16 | CASSQELIGRGDGYTF | TGCGCCAGCAGCCAAGAATTAATCGGCAGGGGGGATGGCTACACCTTC
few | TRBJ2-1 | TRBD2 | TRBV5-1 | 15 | CASSRTSGEYNEQFF | TGCGCCAGCAGCAGGACTAGCGGGGAATACAATGAGCAGTTCTTC
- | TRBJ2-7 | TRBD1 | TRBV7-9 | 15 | CASSYGQGFHYEQYF | TGTGCCAGCAGCTACGGACAGGGGTTTCACTACGAGCAGTACTTC
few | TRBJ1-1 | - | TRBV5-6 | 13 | CASSLEGGTEAFF | TGTGCCAGCAGCTTGGAAGGAGGCACTGAAGCTTTCTTT
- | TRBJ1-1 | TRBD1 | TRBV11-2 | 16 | CASSLDSTGGRTEAFF | TGTGCCAGCAGCTTAGATTCCACAGGGGGTAGGACTGAAGCTTTCTTT
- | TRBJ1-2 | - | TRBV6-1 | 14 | CASSEILGDYGYTF | TGTGCCAGCAGTGAAATTTTAGGGGACTATGGCTACACCTTC
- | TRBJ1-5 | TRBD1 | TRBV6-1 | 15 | CASSVGYRGGQPQHF | TGTGCCAGCAGTGTAGGGTACAGGGGCGGCCAGCCCCAGCATTTT
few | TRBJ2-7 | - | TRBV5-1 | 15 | CASSPDGDIVREQYF | TGCGCCAGCAGCCCCGACGGGGACATAGTGAGGGAGCAGTACTTC
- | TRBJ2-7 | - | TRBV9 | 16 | CASSVGVKQGMWEQYF | TGTGCCAGCAGCGTAGGAGTGAAGCAGGGAATGTGGGAGCAGTACTTC
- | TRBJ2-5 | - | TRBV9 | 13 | CASSVDPEETQYF | TGTGCCAGCAGCGTAGACCCAGAAGAGACCCAGTACTTC
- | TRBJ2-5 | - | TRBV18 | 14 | CASSQGLVEETQYF | TGTGCCAGCTCCCAGGGTCTAGTTGAAGAGACCCAGTACTTC
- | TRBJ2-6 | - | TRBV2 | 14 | CASFAGAGANVLTF | TGTGCCAGCTTCGCAGGGGCTGGGGCCAACGTCCTGACTTTC
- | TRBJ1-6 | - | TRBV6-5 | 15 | CASSYMSSYNSPLHF | TGTGCCAGCAGTTACATGAGCTCCTATAATTCACCCCTCCACTTT
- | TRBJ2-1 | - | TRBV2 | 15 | CASRPTPAVGVEQFF | TGTGCCAGCAGGCCGACCCCGGCGGTTGGTGTTGAGCAGTTCTTC
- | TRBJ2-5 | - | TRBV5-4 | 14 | CASSPLGGAETQYF | TGTGCCAGCAGCCCCCTGGGCGGGGCGGAGACCCAGTACTTC
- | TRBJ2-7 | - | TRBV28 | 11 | CASSSRVEQYF | TGTGCCAGCAGTTCGCGGGTCGAGCAGTACTTC
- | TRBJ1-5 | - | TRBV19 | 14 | CATAEGWDNQPQHF | TGTGCCACCGCGGAGGGTTGGGATAATCAGCCCCAGCATTTT
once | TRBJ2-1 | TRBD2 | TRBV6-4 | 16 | CASSDGVGTIYNEQFF | TGTGCCAGCAGTGATGGGGTTGGGACTATCTACAATGAGCAGTTCTTC
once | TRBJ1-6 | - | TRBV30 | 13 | CAWSVIGGSPLHF | TGTGCCTGGAGTGTTATCGGTGGTTCACCCCTCCACTTT
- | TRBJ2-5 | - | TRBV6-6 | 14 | CASRTAHIQETQYF | TGTGCCAGTAGGACAGCTCATATCCAAGAGACCCAGTACTTC
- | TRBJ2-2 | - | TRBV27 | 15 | CASSFGQPNTGELFF | TGTGCCAGCAGTTTCGGACAACCGAACACCGGGGAGCTGTTTTTT
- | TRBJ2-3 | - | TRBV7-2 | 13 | CASSFQGTDTQYF | TGTGCCAGCAGCTTCCAGGGTACAGATACGCAGTATTTT
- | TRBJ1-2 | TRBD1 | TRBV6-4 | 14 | CASSPSGQHYGYTF | TGTGCCAGCAGTCCCTCGGGACAGCACTATGGCTACACCTTC
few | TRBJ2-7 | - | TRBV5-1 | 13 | CASSFDSSYEQYF | TGCGCCAGCAGCTTCGACAGCTCCTACGAGCAGTACTTC